This TCR beta chain was captured in a study of T cells in Graves' hyperthyroidism and ophthalmopathy. Study results and caveats: Most clonotypes that expanded in the thyroid above 0.001 also showed up in blood.

Regions amplified from RNA transcripts were the TCR beta CDR3 regions. Primed by the HTBI set, a first-round RT-PCR was run on the TCR CDR3. One entry per CDR3 protein, called by TCRdb with MiXCR from the multiplex PCR reads. Here the sample spans about 95,000 distinct CDR3 sequences, approximately 42% being singletons. This clonotype has at least ten counts. Its specificity is unknown. CDR3 length: 13 amino acids. V lost 8 bases, J lost 4 bases, and 12 bases lay in between. Per germline, CDR1 WSHSY and CDR2 SAAADI. Sequenced input: peripheral blood or thyroid tissue (not recorded which). The sequence derives from a woman younger than 45 with Graves' hyperthyroidism. The chain is built from TRBV10-2 and TRBJ1-5; TRBD1 might be the D (5 bases). CDR3 loop: CASASKGNQPQHF. DNA for the CDR3: TGCGCCAGCGCATCCAAGGGGAATCAGCCCCAGCATTTT.